The 11 T cell receptor beta chains below were found in one sample sequenced in a study of blood T cell repertoires in COVID-19. Generated by immunoSEQ multiplex PCR, the TCRdb table keeps only in-frame clones and is missing some. The sample includes 250,000 or so clones, 91% of them seen just once. The specimen sequenced was PBMCs or T cells enriched from blood (not recorded which). These receptor sequences come from a human donor in a cohort exposed to, infected with or recovered from COVID-19 (not recorded which). The donor label of this sample is uncertain.

A remark on this clone: Other nucleotide sequences in the sample specify the same CDR3. This chain uses TRBV20-1 with TRBJ1-1, with TRBD1 identical over 7 bases. The CDR3 contains 11 residues. Losses at the gene ends were 6 bases for V and 3 bases for J; bases not matched to a gene: 1. Looked up from germline, CDR1 is DFQATT and CDR2 is SNEGSKA (reference sequence). The CDR3 is CSATGDTEAFF. CDR3 nucleotides: TGCAGTGCAACAGGGGACACTGAAGCTTTCTTT.

The chain uses TRBV5-4 and TRBJ1-1; the match to TRBD1 covers 9 bases. The length of the CDR3 is 16 residues. Germline V gene lookup returns CDR1 SGHNT and CDR2 YYREEE (reference sequence). With 2 bases clipped from V and 8 bases from J, the junction kept 13 bases outside the gene matches. The CDR3 is CASSFSFDRGAPEAFF. The CDR3 DNA reads TGTGCCAGCAGCTTTAGCTTTGACAGGGGGGCTCCCGAAGCTTTCTTT. Complete variable domain (other parts from reference TRBV5-4 and TRBJ1-1): ETGVTQSPTHLIKTRGQQVTLRCSSQSGHNTVSWYQQALGQGPQFIFQYYREEENGRGNFPPRFSGLQFPNYSSELNVNALELDDSALYLCASSFSFDRGAPEAFFGQGTRLTVV.

This chain uses TRBV4-2 with TRBJ2-3, with 14 bases that match TRBD2. This CDR3 region has 17 residues. CDR1 is LGHNA, CDR2 YNFKEQ, per germline. Losses at the gene ends were 4 bases for V and 5 bases for J; bases not matched to a gene: 8. DNA of the CDR3: TGTGCCAGCAGCCGGACTAGCGGGGGGTATGGGTTAGATACGCAGTATTTT. As protein: CASSRTSGGYGLDTQYF.

V is TRBV6-5 and J is TRBJ2-5, with D perhaps matching TRBD2 (5 bases). Trimming pared 9 bases from V and 7 bases from J, leaving 12 bases between. Per germline, CDR1 MNHEY and CDR2 SVGAGI. The length of the CDR3 is 11 residues. DNA of the CDR3: TGTGCCAGTGGCGGGTTGACGACCCAGTACTTC. It encodes CASGGLTTQYF.

The chain has TRBV6-6 and TRBJ1-1; D is uncertain. The germline V gene encodes CDR1 MNHNY and CDR2 SVGAGI (reference sequence). V dropped 5 bases and J dropped 4 bases, with 14 bases sitting between them. The CDR3 contains 14 residues. In DNA form, the CDR3 reads TGTGCCAGCAGTCTGACACAATTGGGCACTGAAGCTTTCTTT. Protein sequence: CASSLTQLGTEAFF.

This chain links TRBV19 with TRBJ1-3, with D possibly matching TRBD1 (5 bases). The CDR3 runs to 14 residues. CDR1 and CDR2 (germline): LNHDA, SQIVND (reference sequence). Trimming removed 4 bases from V and 0 bases from J, with 7 bases in between. Written as DNA, the CDR3 is TGTGCCAGTAGTACAGGGCGCTCTGGAAACACCATATATTTT. The encoded protein is CASSTGRSGNTIYF.

In its sample, this clone was seen once. The J gene is TRBJ2-5, the V gene TRBV30, with 12 bases identical to TRBD2. With V trimmed by 0 bases and J by 3 bases, 8 bases remained unmatched. Looked up from germline, CDR1 is GTSNPN and CDR2 is SVGIG (reference sequence). The length of the CDR3 is 17 residues. In DNA form, the CDR3 reads TGTGCCTGGAGTGTAGGTTGGCTAGCGGGGGGGGAAGAGACCCAGTACTTC. Protein: CAWSVGWLAGGEETQYF.

The V and J genes are TRBV19 and TRBJ2-3, with a weak D call TRBD1 (6 bases). From germline, CDR1 is LNHDA and CDR2 SQIVND (reference sequence). The CDR3 sequence is 14 residues long. The V end was cut by 4 bases, the J end by 2 bases, with 10 bases between. CDR3 sequence (DNA): TGTGCCAGTAGTAGGACAGCAGACACAGATACGCAGTATTTT. Translation gives CASSRTADTDTQYF.

J is TRBJ2-5 and V is TRBV7-3; a possible D gene is TRBD1 (6 bases). The CDR3 length is 15 residues. V dropped 0 bases and J dropped 2 bases, with 10 bases sitting between them. Germline V lookup: CDR1 SGHTA, CDR2 FQGTGA. The CDR3 reads CASSLTGGGQETQYF. The CDR3 nucleotides read TGTGCCAGCAGCTTAACAGGGGGTGGGCAAGAGACCCAGTACTTC.

This chain links TRBV29-1 with TRBJ1-1; 8 nucleotides line up with TRBD1. This CDR3 contains 13 residues. Germline V gives CDR1 SQVTM, CDR2 ANQGSEA. Trimming at V came to 7 bases and at J to 0 bases, leaving 4 bases not matched to a gene. The CDR3 reads CSEKTGVNTEAFF. The CDR3 coding sequence is TGCAGCGAGAAGACAGGGGTGAACACTGAAGCTTTCTTT.

The V gene is TRBV4-1, the J gene TRBJ2-7; 12 nucleotides line up with TRBD2. This CDR3 contains 19 residues. The V and J ends lost 0 bases and 0 bases, in that order; junction bases with no gene match: 9. Germline CDR1 reads MGHRA; CDR2 reads YSYEKL. CDR3 sequence (DNA): TGCGCCAGCAGCCAAGATCTAAGGACTAGCGGGGCAAGCTCCTACGAGCAGTACTTC. This encodes CASSQDLRTSGASSYEQYF.